Shown below are 4 T cell receptor beta chains from a single sample sequenced in a study of blood T cell dynamics during melanoma immunotherapy. Described time point: pre-treatment baseline. Profiling relied on immunoSEQ multiplex PCR, and the TCRdb table lists in-frame clones only, not all of them. This table holds 15,000 to 20,000 clones, roughly nine tenths found once. The material sequenced was blood, taken from a patient treated with checkpoint blockade. The receptor source for this set is a human donor with melanoma.

This chain uses TRBV29-1 with TRBJ2-2, with 12 nucleotides matching TRBD2. Trimming removed 7 bases from V and 3 bases from J; junction bases left unmatched: 6. CDR1 is SQVTM, CDR2 ANQGSEA, per germline. The CDR3 consists of 15 residues. For the CDR3, the DNA is TGCAGCGCCATTAGACTAGCGGGGGACACCGGGGAGCTGTTTTTT. This translates into CSAIRLAGDTGELFF.

This clone was recorded a few times. The chain is built from TRBV7-2 and TRBJ1-6; 10 bases line up with TRBD1. This CDR3 has 15 residues. V lost 7 bases and J lost 6; bases outside the gene matches: 6. Germline CDR1 SGHTA, CDR2 FQGNSA. CDR3: CASTPDRGRNSPLHF. CDR3 DNA: TGTGCCAGCACCCCCGACAGGGGGCGTAATTCACCCCTCCACTTT.

This clone was counted between two and nine times. The rearrangement uses TRBV19 and TRBJ1-5, with a possible D match to TRBD1 (6 bases). The CDR3 is made up of 15 amino acids. V lost 4 bases and J lost 3, with 13 bases in between. Per the germline V gene, CDR1 is LNHDA and CDR2 is SQIVND (reference sequence). The CDR3 protein is CASSSLGTPNQPQHF. CDR3 in DNA: TGTGCCAGTAGTAGCCTCGGGACACCCAATCAGCCCCAGCATTTT. Using reference TRBV19 and TRBJ1-5 for the parts outside the CDR3, the full variable domain is DGGITQSPKYLFRKEGQNVTLSCEQNLNHDAMYWYRQDPGQGLRLIYYSQIVNDFQKGDIAEGYSVSREKKESFPLTVTSAQKNPTAFYLCASSSLGTPNQPQHFGDGTRLSIL.

The chain has TRBV27 and TRBJ2-3, with D unresolved. The CDR3 is made up of 17 amino acids. Germline V gene sequence: CDR1 MNHEY, CDR2 SMNVEV (reference sequence). Trimming removed 5 bases from V and 0 bases from J, with 18 bases in between. The CDR3, as DNA: TGTGCCAGCAGTCCCCCGCCGGTGATAGCTAGCACAGATACGCAGTATTTT. Its protein product is CASSPPPVIASTDTQYF.